A selection of T cell receptor beta chains follows, all from one sample in a study of blood T cell repertoires in COVID-19. Method: immunoSEQ multiplex PCR; TCRdb's copy keeps in-frame clones and lacks some. Of some 38,000 clones listed, approximately 90% were seen once; the top ten hold under 2.5%. Material for sequencing was peripheral blood. These receptors were taken from a man aged 50 to 59 with active COVID-19. The CDR3 runs from the conserved cysteine through the conserved F or W. The D gene is left open where the match is weak. The size of a clone is reported for some rows only, either as once, few or many, or as a class for expanded clones.

j_call v_call d_call clone_size cdr3_aa cdr3_nt
TRBJ2-1 TRBV5-1 NA NA CASSLADSYNEQFF TGCGCCAGCAGCTTGGCGGACAGCTACAATGAGCAGTTCTTC
TRBJ1-3 TRBV21-1 NA NA CASSRSQGASGNTIYF TGTGCCAGCAGCAGATCCCAGGGGGCGTCTGGAAACACCATATATTTT
TRBJ1-6 TRBV5-1 NA NA CASSLQGASYNSPLHF TGCGCCAGCAGCTTACAAGGGGCCTCCTATAATTCACCCCTCCACTTT
TRBJ2-7 TRBV3-1/TRBV3-2 TRBD2 NA CASSQGTSGVQYF TGTGCCAGCAGCCAAGGGACTAGCGGGGTTCAGTACTTC
TRBJ2-1 TRBV4-2 NA NA CASSQRTANNEQFF TGTGCCAGCAGCCAAAGGACTGCTAACAATGAGCAGTTCTTC
TRBJ2-7 TRBV7-8 TRBD2 NA CASSFNLRESHF TGTGCCAGCAGCTTTAATTTGCGGGAGAGTCACTTC
TRBJ2-5 TRBV28 TRBD2 NA CASSLGGVETQYF TGTGCCAGCAGTTTGGGGGGGGTAGAGACCCAGTACTTC
TRBJ1-2 TRBV19 NA NA CASSPNVGDGYGYTF TGTGCCAGTAGCCCCAACGTGGGAGACGGCTATGGCTACACCTTC
TRBJ1-1 TRBV18 NA NA CASSQTITGLSTEAFF TGTGCCAGCTCACAAACGATTACGGGGTTATCCACTGAAGCTTTCTTT
TRBJ1-5 TRBV19 TRBD1 once CASKTGWQPQHF TGTGCCAGTAAGACAGGGTGGCAGCCCCAGCATTTT
TRBJ1-1 TRBV14 NA NA CASSQRPGQPQNTEAFF TGTGCCAGCAGTCAAAGGCCAGGACAGCCTCAGAACACTGAAGCTTTCTTT
TRBJ2-2 TRBV5-1 TRBD2 NA CASSALAGGQTGELFF TGCGCCAGCAGCGCTCTAGCGGGGGGGCAAACCGGGGAGCTGTTTTTT
TRBJ1-1 TRBV6-6 NA NA CASSLLAVMNTEAFF TGTGCCAGCAGTTTATTAGCGGTAATGAACACTGAAGCTTTCTTT
TRBJ2-5 TRBV18 NA once CASSPRTAQETQYF TGTGCCAGCTCACCACGGACAGCCCAAGAGACCCAGTACTTC
TRBJ2-6 TRBV5-4 NA NA CASSLAGFSSGANVLTF TGTGCCAGCAGCTTGGCGGGATTCTCCTCTGGGGCCAACGTCCTGACTTTC
TRBJ1-2 TRBV30 TRBD1 NA CASRRDRGRGYGYTF TGTGCCTCCCGCCGGGACAGGGGGCGAGGCTATGGCTACACCTTC
TRBJ1-5 TRBV19 NA NA CATTRGGDQPQHF TGTGCCACCACAAGGGGAGGGGATCAGCCCCAGCATTTT
TRBJ2-7 TRBV5-8 TRBD2 NA CASSATLKSGGLSYEQYF TGTGCCAGCAGCGCAACGCTAAAGAGCGGGGGGCTCTCCTACGAGCAGTACTTC
TRBJ1-2 TRBV5-1 NA NA CASSLAGRGLVQDYTF TGCGCCAGCAGCTTGGCCGGGAGAGGACTGGTCCAGGACTACACCTTC
TRBJ1-3 TRBV7-9 NA NA CASSRGEIDYTIYF TGTGCCAGCAGCCGTGGAGAAATTGACTACACCATATATTTT
TRBJ1-5 TRBV27 NA NA CASRGSGSNQPQHF TGTGCCAGCAGGGGGTCGGGGAGCAATCAGCCCCAGCATTTT
TRBJ2-5 TRBV20-1 TRBD2 NA CSASLAGGPWETQYF TGCAGTGCTAGTTTGGCGGGAGGGCCGTGGGAGACCCAGTACTTC
TRBJ2-1 TRBV29-1 TRBD2 NA CSVRAGDTYNEQFF TGCAGCGTTCGAGCGGGGGATACCTACAATGAGCAGTTCTTC
TRBJ1-2 TRBV6-6 NA NA CASRPQGIYGYTF TGTGCCAGCAGACCCCAGGGAATCTATGGCTACACCTTC
TRBJ1-1 TRBV5-5 TRBD1 few CASSFSPGQGRVKNTEAFF TGTGCCAGCAGCTTTTCCCCGGGACAGGGAAGGGTAAAGAACACTGAAGCTTTCTTT
TRBJ1-5 TRBV19 NA few CASSDMNQPQHF TGTGCCAGTAGTGACATGAATCAGCCCCAGCATTTT
TRBJ2-2 TRBV5-4 NA once CASTTGGSTGELFF TGTGCCAGCACCACTGGGGGGAGTACCGGGGAGCTGTTTTTT
TRBJ1-2 TRBV4-1 TRBD1 NA CASSPDRGYNYGYTF TGCGCCAGCAGCCCCGACAGGGGCTATAACTATGGCTACACCTTC
TRBJ2-5 TRBV4-1 NA once CASSQYYTAGPPETQYF TGCGCCAGCAGCCAATATTACACAGCTGGGCCTCCGGAGACCCAGTACTTC
TRBJ2-1 TRBV19 TRBD2 NA CASSRQLADEQFF TGTGCCAGTAGTCGACAACTAGCGGACGAGCAGTTCTTC
TRBJ2-1 TRBV5-6 NA NA CASSLDYGGAYNEQFF TGTGCCAGCAGCTTGGATTACGGGGGTGCCTACAATGAGCAGTTCTTC
TRBJ1-6 TRBV25-1 TRBD1 NA CASAGTGDYNSPLHF TGTGCCAGCGCTGGGACAGGGGATTATAATTCACCCCTCCACTTT
TRBJ2-6 TRBV7-2 TRBD1 NA CASSPSGTGTRANVLTF TGTGCCAGCAGCCCCTCCGGGACAGGGACCAGGGCCAACGTCCTGACTTTC
TRBJ2-5 TRBV9 NA once CASSVTGQETQYF TGTGCCAGCAGCGTTACAGGTCAAGAGACCCAGTACTTC
TRBJ1-4 TRBV25-1 NA NA CASSAPPGGDEKLFF TGTGCCAGCAGTGCCCCTCCGGGGGGGGATGAAAAACTGTTTTTT
TRBJ2-1 TRBV7-6 TRBD1 NA CASSLEGTGGNSEQFF TGTGCCAGCAGCTTAGAGGGGACAGGGGGGAATAGTGAGCAGTTCTTC
TRBJ1-2 TRBV9 TRBD1 NA CASSTSQGSGYTF TGTGCCAGCAGCACGTCACAGGGGAGCGGCTACACCTTC
TRBJ1-1 TRBV7-2 NA NA CASSPYKNTEAFF TGTGCCAGCAGCCCTTACAAGAACACTGAAGCTTTCTTT
TRBJ2-3 TRBV30 NA NA CAWSVHGGTDTQYF TGTGCCTGGAGTGTACACGGGGGCACAGATACGCAGTATTTT
TRBJ1-2 TRBV14 NA NA CASSPLDTYRYGYTF TGTGCCAGCAGCCCCCTAGATACCTACCGTTATGGCTACACCTTC
TRBJ1-1 TRBV2 NA NA CASSEGSNTEAFF TGTGCCAGCAGTGAAGGCAGTAACACTGAAGCTTTCTTT
TRBJ1-6 TRBV9 TRBD1 NA CASSVAHRGNSPLHF TGTGCCAGCAGCGTAGCTCACAGGGGAAATTCACCCCTCCACTTT
TRBJ1-4 TRBV7-9 TRBD1 NA CASSSTGVGANEKLFF TGTGCCAGCAGCTCCACAGGGGTAGGAGCTAATGAAAAACTGTTTTTT
TRBJ1-1 TRBV6-5 TRBD1 NA CASSLDRVEAFF TGTGCCAGCAGCTTGGACAGGGTTGAAGCTTTCTTT
TRBJ2-3 TRBV9 NA NA CASSVSPGRGLFPDTQYF TGTGCCAGCAGCGTAAGTCCTGGACGGGGTCTCTTTCCAGATACGCAGTATTTT
TRBJ2-7 TRBV5-1 TRBD2 NA CASSKREGDYEQYF TGCGCCAGCAGTAAGCGGGAGGGCGATTACGAGCAGTACTTC
TRBJ1-6 TRBV21-1 NA NA CASSNRRGYNSPLHF TGTGCCAGCAGCAATCGTCGGGGGTATAATTCACCCCTCCACTTT
TRBJ2-7 TRBV30 TRBD1 NA CAWKGAPLYEQYF TGTGCCTGGAAGGGGGCGCCTCTCTACGAGCAGTACTTC
TRBJ2-3 TRBV30 TRBD2 NA CAWRPSGANTDTQYF TGTGCCTGGAGACCTAGCGGGGCCAACACAGATACGCAGTATTTT
TRBJ1-5 TRBV19 NA NA CASSMGGLSNQPQHF TGTGCCAGTAGTATGGGGGGGCTCAGCAATCAGCCCCAGCATTTT
TRBJ2-2 TRBV5-1 TRBD2 NA CASSFGQGGTGELFF TGCGCCAGCAGCTTTGGCCAGGGAGGGACCGGGGAGCTGTTTTTT
TRBJ1-2 TRBV19 NA NA CASSLAEYGYTF TGTGCCAGTAGTCTGGCCGAATATGGCTACACCTTC
TRBJ1-1 TRBV7-8 TRBD1 NA CASSPWTGSNTEAFF TGTGCCAGCAGCCCCTGGACAGGTTCGAACACTGAAGCTTTCTTT
TRBJ1-5 TRBV6-5 NA NA CASSRTASNQPQHF TGTGCCAGCAGCCGGACAGCTAGCAATCAGCCCCAGCATTTT
TRBJ2-1 TRBV27 TRBD2 NA CASSPGLAGVGTYNEQFF TGTGCCAGCAGTCCGGGACTAGCGGGAGTAGGTACCTACAATGAGCAGTTCTTC
TRBJ2-1 TRBV5-1 TRBD2 NA CASSLNAGGEQFF TGCGCCAGCAGCTTGAATGCGGGAGGTGAGCAGTTCTTC
TRBJ1-5 TRBV12-5 TRBD1 NA CASGRETGGMEPQHF TGTGCTAGTGGTAGGGAGACAGGGGGCATGGAGCCCCAGCATTTT
TRBJ2-2 TRBV10-3 TRBD1 NA CAISEQGADTGELFF TGTGCCATCAGTGAGCAGGGGGCGGACACCGGGGAGCTGTTTTTT
TRBJ1-1 TRBV6-5 NA NA CASKWRLMNTEAFF TGTGCCAGCAAGTGGCGGTTAATGAACACTGAAGCTTTCTTT
TRBJ1-1 TRBV5-1 NA NA CASSLSGRNTEAFF TGCGCCAGCAGCTTGTCAGGGCGGAACACTGAAGCTTTCTTT